This T cell receptor (beta chain) was profiled in a study of Graves' ophthalmopathy and Graves' hyperthyroidism. Germline V CDR1 and CDR2: LNHNV, YYDKDF (reference sequence). This CDR3 is built from 12 residues. Transcripts of RNA were the source for amplifying TCR beta CDR3 regions. HTBI-primed first-round RT-PCR preceded second-round multiplex PCR. TCRdb independently ran MiXCR on the multiplex PCR reads; one entry per CDR3 protein. The table lists about 640,000 distinct CDR3 sequences, just over 40% of them singletons. Broader study findings: Ophthalmopathy versus stable hyperthyroidism: 13-signature model gave 87.88% sensitivity, 81.08% specificity.

Note on this clonotype: Its target is unknown. The junction and the germline gene differ at one end; a read error may be behind it.

Having ophthalmopathy, the donors showed moderate-to-severe activity, CAS ≥3 and NOSPECS ≥4, with disease lasting under 3 months. It was on clinical symptoms, serum thyroxine, TRAb, thyroid ultrasound and orbital computed tomography that diagnosis relied. The sequenced sample was peripheral blood. This TCR was sampled from an adult man with Graves' ophthalmopathy. J is TRBJ2-6 and V is TRBV15; tentative D call: TRBD1 (5 bases). DNA for the CDR3: TGTGCCACCAGCAGAGATCAGGGATCGGAAGCTTTC. It encodes CATSRDQGSEAF. Supplemented by reference TRBV15 and TRBJ2-6, the full variable domain reads DAMVIQNPRYQVTQFGKPVTLSCSQTLNHNVMYWYQQKSSQAPKLLFHYYDKDFNNEADTPDNFQSRRPNTSFCFLDIRSPGLGDTAMYLCATSRDQGSEAFGAGSRLTVL.